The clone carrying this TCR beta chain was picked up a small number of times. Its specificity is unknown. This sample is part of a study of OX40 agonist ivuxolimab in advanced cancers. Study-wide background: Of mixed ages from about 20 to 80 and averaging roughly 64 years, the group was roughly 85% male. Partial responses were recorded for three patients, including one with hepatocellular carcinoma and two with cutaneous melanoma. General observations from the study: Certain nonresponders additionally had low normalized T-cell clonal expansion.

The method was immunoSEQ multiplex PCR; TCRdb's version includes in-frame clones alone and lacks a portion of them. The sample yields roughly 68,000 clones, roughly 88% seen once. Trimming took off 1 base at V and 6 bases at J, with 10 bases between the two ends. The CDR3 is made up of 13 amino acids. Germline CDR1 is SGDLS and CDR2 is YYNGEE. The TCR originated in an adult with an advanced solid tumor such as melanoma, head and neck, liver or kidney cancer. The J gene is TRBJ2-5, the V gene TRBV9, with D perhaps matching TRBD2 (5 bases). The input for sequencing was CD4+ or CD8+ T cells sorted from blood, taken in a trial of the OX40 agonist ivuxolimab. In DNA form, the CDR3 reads TGTGCCAGCAGCGTACCGGGATCGAAGACCCAGTACTTC. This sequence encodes CASSVPGSKTQYF.